This TCR beta chain stems from a study of shared clonotypes between healthy human individuals (dated by TCRdb to about 2020). Turning to the overall study: The cohort included a few men and a couple of women between 18 and 49 years of age. To increase sequencing depth and limit assay-specific biases, different laboratories used diverse techniques to prepare libraries and sequence TCR repertoires. For each donor, three plates each were used for CD4 naive and CD4 memory, two plates were used for CD8 naive, and one plate was used for CD8 memory. Per donor, leukapheresis produced somewhere between about 0.8 and 9 billion PBMCs. To estimate repertoire size and how much clonotypes are shared between individuals, the study performed deep sequencing of blood TCR repertoires from roughly five healthy adults.

The donors were healthy, HIV-negative adults who had no recently reported acute infections or vaccinations. Only Caucasian adults living in Nashville, Tennessee, USA were represented among the donors. CD4+ T cells were enriched by magnetic negative selection, after which naive cells were positively selected on CD45RA and the negative fraction was taken as the memory subset. Blood was collected by leukapheresis, and PBMCs were isolated by Ficoll-Histopaque density gradient centrifugation and then cryopreserved in liquid nitrogen vapor phase. Purity and quantity of every magnetically sorted T cell population were checked by analytical flow cytometry. Genomic DNA was isolated from each sorted fraction and quantified by UV absorbance on a Nanodrop 2000c. Using the deep immunoSEQ assay, TCR CDR3 regions were amplified from genomic DNA by multiplex PCR. Extracted genomic DNA from each cell subset was distributed evenly across all wells of several immunoSEQ 96-well plates, and each plate was treated as a replicate. Each replicate PCR for sorted subsets received 200 ng genomic DNA, equal to about 30,000 T cell genomes. Purified libraries were measured with a Qubit 3.0 fluorometer, size-checked on a Bioanalyzer 2100, and measured again with the KAPA Library Quantification kit. Every immunoSEQ 96-well plate was sequenced on a dedicated single-read 150-cycle Illumina NextSeq 550 flow cell. On the authors' methods: The immunoSEQ output contained only junctional sequences without quality scores, so filtering could not match that applied to full-length reads. Sequences were annotated with PyIR, a Python wrapper for IgBLAST v1.9, using IMGT germline references to assign V/J genes and CDR3. Reads with weak V/J assignments (E-value above 1e-6), missing CDR3, stop codons, out-of-frame junctions, or ambiguous translated residues were removed. V3J clonotypes were defined as sequences sharing an identical inferred V gene, J gene, and CDR3 amino acid sequence. Percentage overlap between repertoires was calculated by dividing the number of shared unique clonotypes by the size of the smaller repertoire. Repertoire richness was assessed with RTK rarefaction, the Chao1 estimator, and Recon v2.1 estimates of unobserved clonotypes. OLGA was used to compute generation probabilities for all TCRbeta clonotypes that the gDNA method yielded from a handful of donors. TCRdb retrieved this table from immuneACCESS and kept in-frame rearrangements only. Not all clones are present; in checked studies, unresolved V genes account for under half, and no reason is known for the remainder. V and J calls and clone size are given by that table; D and trimming were obtained from the DNA. In this sample the table shows 2 million to 2.5 million clones, 95% of which occur a single time. The ten largest clones add up to about 0.13% of the sample.

Overall results and qualifications from the work: Estimated clonotype richness was generally larger for naive than for memory subsets. Pairwise subsampling led to the expectation that sequencing depth would affect the degree of clonotype sharing among donors. When a few donors were compared, the shared fraction of clonotypes was about 5% for naive CD4, approximately 3.5% for naive CD8, 2.3% for memory CD4, and 0.3% to 0.5% for memory CD8. Sampling was limited to blood, and TCR repertoires in tissue likely differ from TCR repertoires in blood. Because the study included only a small number of donors, the genetic and exposure-history diversity represented was limited. Higher generation probabilities were observed for clonotypes shared by all four sorted-subset donors than for non-shared clonotypes. Incomplete sequencing was indicated by rarefaction of sorted-subset datasets, despite the large sequencing depth.

Concerning this clone: What antigen it recognizes has not been identified. No quality values exist for individual bases; no much larger clone is one base distant.

V sheds 3 bases and J sheds 5 bases, leaving 22 bases between their ends. From the cysteine through the phenylalanine, the CDR3 covers 17 amino acids. This entry keeps only the CDR3 DNA: 51 bases, framed from base 1. CDR1 and CDR2 (SGHRS, YFSETQ) derive from the germline V gene. The V and J genes are TRBV5-1 and TRBJ2-3, with the D assignment possibly TRBD1 or TRBD2, given 5 matching bases for each. The sequenced sample consisted of naive CD4+ T cells sorted from blood. The cell subset or site label on this specimen signifies: CD45RA+ positively selected. The source is a young man in good health. The sequenced DNA: TGCGCCAGCAGCTCCATAGACGGGACGCCGAAGGGAGATACGCAGTATTTT. This encodes CASSSIDGTPKGDTQYF.